A single sample gave rise to the 18 T cell receptor beta chains below, sequenced in a study of shared clonotypes between healthy human individuals. The naive CD8 population came from CD45RO-negative cells selected for CCR7, without terminally differentiated effector memory CD45RA+ cells. TCRdb's table, derived via immunoSEQ multiplex PCR, lists solely in-frame clones and lacks some. Among 1.5 million to 2.5 million clones listed, about 94% were seen once. The specimen was naive CD8+ T cells sorted from blood. The receptors come from a man younger than 35 in good health.

The chain joins TRBV9 to TRBJ2-5; weak D call: TRBD2 (6 bases). V lost 4 bases, J lost 5 bases, and 21 bases lay in between. This CDR3 comprises 16 residues. Germline-derived CDR1 and CDR2 are SGDLS and YYNGEE. The CDR3 sequence is CASSSFPGDGEETQYF. CDR3 sequence (DNA): TGTGCCAGCAGCTCCTTCCCGGGAGATGGGGAGGAGACCCAGTACTTC. Full variable domain (missing parts from reference TRBV9 and TRBJ2-5): DSGVTQTPKHLITATGQRVTLRCSPRSGDLSVYWYQQSLDQGLQFLIQYYNGEERAKGNILERFSAQQFPDLHSELNLSSLELGDSALYFCASSSFPGDGEETQYFGPGTRLLVL.

J is TRBJ2-7 and V is TRBV19; D not certain. V lost 3 bases and J 2 bases, leaving 11 bases between the germline ends. CDR3 length equals 14 residues. Germline V gives CDR1 LNHDA, CDR2 SQIVND (reference sequence). Written as DNA, the CDR3 is TGTGCCAGTAGTATCTCCCCTGGTACCTACGAGCAGTACTTC. It encodes CASSISPGTYEQYF.

CDR3 region: CASSDERERLDGELFF. The CDR3 DNA is TGCGCCAGCAGTGACGAGCGGGAGCGGCTGGACGGGGAGCTGTTTTTT. J is TRBJ2-2 and V is TRBV10-1; 8 positions match TRBD2. Germline V gives CDR1 WNHNN, CDR2 SYGVQD (reference sequence). This CDR3 has 16 residues. J gave up 7 bases and V 3 bases, and 10 bases lay outside the gene matches.

This clone was counted a single time. The rearrangement links TRBV14 to TRBJ2-2; D not resolved. V gave up 4 bases and J gave up 7 bases, with 7 bases separating them. The CDR3 covers 12 residues. CDR1 and CDR2 (germline): SGHDN, FVKESK. CDR3: CASSPRYGELFF. CDR3 DNA: TGTGCCAGCAGCCCCCGTTACGGGGAGCTGTTTTTT.

This CDR3 is CASSQGTGDLYEQYF. As DNA, the CDR3 is TGCGCCAGCAGCCAAGGGACAGGGGACTTATACGAGCAGTACTTC. V and J are TRBV4-1 and TRBJ2-7; TRBD1 matches 9 bases. The CDR3 has 15 amino acids. CDR1 is MGHRA and CDR2 is YSYEKL in the germline V gene. V shed 1 base and J 4 bases; nucleotides not matched to a gene: 5.

The chain combines TRBV29-1 with TRBJ2-7; 7 bases agree with TRBD1. V shed 5 bases, J shed 2 bases, and the junction held 3 bases outside the gene matches. Germline V gene sequence: CDR1 SQVTM, CDR2 ANQGSEA. This CDR3 comprises 12 residues. CDR3 nucleotide sequence: TGCAGCGTTCGGGACAGAACCTACGAGCAGTACTTC. Translation: CSVRDRTYEQYF.

The V and J genes are TRBV14 and TRBJ1-1; weak D call: TRBD1 (5 bases). Germline CDR1 reads SGHDN; CDR2 reads FVKESK. Deletions cut 0 bases from V and 6 bases from J, with 8 bases between. The CDR3 sequence is 13 residues long. CDR3 residues: CASSQDQGAEAFF. CDR3 coding DNA: TGTGCCAGCAGCCAAGATCAGGGCGCTGAAGCTTTCTTT.

The chain carries TRBV5-6 and TRBJ1-1; D unresolved. There are 14 residues in the CDR3. CDR1 and CDR2 from the germline V gene are SGHDT and YYEEEE. V dropped 0 bases and J dropped 0 bases, with 6 bases sitting between them. The CDR3 nucleotides are TGTGCCAGCAGCTTGGTCGCCATGAACACTGAAGCTTTCTTT. This gives the protein CASSLVAMNTEAFF.

CDR3 coding DNA: TGTGCCAGCAGTTTTGGACTAGCTAGCACAGATACGCAGTATTTT. Protein product: CASSFGLASTDTQYF. The chain links TRBV28 to TRBJ2-3; 8 nucleotides align to TRBD2. CDR1 is MDHEN and CDR2 is SYDVKM in the germline V gene. This CDR3 is 15 amino acids long. The trim removed 3 bases at V and 0 bases at J, leaving 2 bases unmatched.

The genes are TRBV10-3 and TRBJ1-2; D is possibly TRBD1 (6 bases). Germline values: CDR1 ENHRY, CDR2 SYGVKD. V gave up 6 bases and J gave up 4 bases, with 15 bases separating them. The CDR3 extends over 14 amino acids. The CDR3 DNA reads as TGTGCCATCAGATCCCAGGGGTATGGCTATGGCTACACCTTC. Its protein is CAIRSQGYGYGYTF.

The genes are TRBV4-3 and TRBJ2-2; D is ambiguous. CDR1 and CDR2 (germline): LGHNA, YSLEER. The CDR3 runs 15 residues. V lost 0 bases and J lost 2, with 7 bases in between. The CDR3: CASSQDHRNTGELFF. CDR3 nucleotides: TGCGCCAGCAGCCAAGACCACAGAAACACCGGGGAGCTGTTTTTT.

In regard to this clone: Other DNA sequences in the same sample also yield this CDR3. The chain recombines TRBV4-1 with TRBJ2-7; D call uncertain. This CDR3 has 13 residues. Per germline, CDR1 MGHRA and CDR2 YSYEKL. V was pared by 0 bases and J by 2 bases, with 5 bases between. CDR3 loop: CASSQEPAYEQYF. CDR3 bases: TGCGCCAGCAGCCAAGAGCCGGCCTACGAGCAGTACTTC.

The V and J genes are TRBV2 and TRBJ1-4; tentatively, D is TRBD1 (6 bases). Trimming removed 2 bases from V and 5 bases from J, with 12 bases in between. CDR3 length: 15 amino acids. Germline V CDR1 and CDR2: SNHLY, FYNNEI. CDR3: CASSEPGARNEKLFF. The CDR3 DNA reads TGTGCCAGCAGTGAACCGGGGGCGAGGAATGAAAAACTGTTTTTT.

This clone was seen once. The V gene is TRBV27, the J gene TRBJ1-5; D is undetermined. Trimming cost V 4 bases and J 5 bases, with 15 bases left between them. CDR1 is MNHEY, CDR2 SMNVEV, per germline (reference sequence). CDR3 length: 15 amino acids. The CDR3 loop reads CASSSLLTGYQPQHF. The CDR3 DNA reads TGTGCCAGCAGTTCCCTCCTGACGGGTTATCAGCCCCAGCATTTT.

As to this clone: This may stem from a read error, because a much larger clone lies one nucleotide away. The chain combines TRBV7-8 with TRBJ2-3; no definite D call. The CDR3 covers 12 residues. Looked up from germline, CDR1 is SGHVS and CDR2 is FQNEAQ. The V and J ends lost 4 bases and 1 base respectively, with 3 bases between them. DNA of the CDR3: TGTGCCAGCAGCTGGGGCACAGATACGCAGTATTTT. The encoded protein is CASSWGTDTQYF.

The DNA for the CDR3 is TGCAGCGTCTACCTCCGGGACAGGGGCGATGAGCAGTTCTTC. Translating it yields CSVYLRDRGDEQFF. This chain connects TRBV29-1 to TRBJ2-1; TRBD1 aligns across 10 bases. Germline V lookup: CDR1 SQVTM, CDR2 ANQGSEA. V was clipped by 6 bases and J by 8 bases; unmatched bases: 10. This CDR3 is 14 amino acids long.

This rearrangement joins TRBV11-2 to TRBJ2-5, with D possibly called TRBD1 or TRBD2 (5 bases each). The CDR3 runs 17 residues. CDR1 and CDR2 (germline): SGHAT, FQNNGV. Trimming removed 5 bases at V and 7 bases at J, with 26 bases between. CDR3 sequence: CASSPGTERTYPWTQYF. CDR3 DNA: TGTGCCAGCAGCCCCGGGACGGAACGAACCTATCCTTGGACCCAGTACTTC.

The gene calls are TRBV30 and TRBJ2-7, with 8 bases lining up with TRBD1. J gave up 1 base and V 1 base, and 12 bases lay outside the gene matches. The CDR3 sequence is 17 residues long. The germline V gene encodes CDR1 GTSNPN and CDR2 SVGIG (reference sequence). CDR3 bases: TGTGCCTGGAGTGATGAGACAGGGGCTACGCGATCCTACGAGCAGTACTTC. Amino acid sequence: CAWSDETGATRSYEQYF.